These T cell receptor beta chains were read from a single sample in a study of cytomegalovirus exposure and HLA in healthy donors. Sequenced by immunoSEQ multiplex PCR; TCRdb stores in-frame clones only, minus some. The sample records about 160,000 clones, around four fifths being singletons. Sequencing input: PBMCs. The receptor set was obtained from a man aged 25-45 years in good health and CMV-seropositive. The CDR3 runs from the conserved cysteine through the conserved F or W. Fields, in order: D gene, V gene, J gene, clone size, CDR3 protein, CDR3 DNA. The D gene is left open where the match is weak. Rows give clone size only sometimes, using once, few, many, or a class for an expanded clone.

TRBD1	TRBV4-2	TRBJ2-1	NA	CASSQDGGQEAYNEQFF	TGTGCCAGCAGCCAAGATGGGGGACAGGAAGCGTACAATGAGCAGTTCTTC
TRBD1	TRBV5-1	TRBJ2-1	NA	CASSLNTGGYEQFF	TGCGCCAGCAGCTTGAACACAGGGGGATATGAGCAGTTCTTC
NA	TRBV6-1	TRBJ2-3	NA	CASSEDDSDDTQYF	TGTGCCAGCAGTGAAGACGACAGTGATGATACGCAGTATTTT
NA	TRBV7-8	TRBJ1-6	NA	CASAASSYNSPLHF	TGTGCCAGCGCGGCGAGCTCCTATAATTCACCCCTCCACTTT
NA	TRBV4-3	TRBJ1-5	NA	CASSQDTYNQPQHF	TGCGCCAGCAGCCAAGATACCTACAATCAGCCCCAGCATTTT
NA	TRBV6-4	TRBJ2-3	NA	CASSDSRSTDTQYF	TGTGCCAGCAGTGACTCGCGGAGCACAGATACGCAGTATTTT
NA	TRBV10-3	TRBJ1-2	NA	CAISESSGLGDGYTF	TGTGCCATCAGTGAGTCGTCTGGGCTAGGGGATGGCTACACCTTC
TRBD2	TRBV6-5	TRBJ2-1	NA	CASRAGGARNEQFF	TGTGCCAGCAGAGCCGGGGGGGCCAGGAATGAGCAGTTCTTC
NA	TRBV7-8	TRBJ2-7	NA	CASRGQGPYYEQYF	TGTGCCAGCAGAGGTCAGGGGCCCTACTACGAGCAGTACTTC
TRBD1	TRBV10-2	TRBJ1-1	NA	CASSETGGTEAFF	TGCGCCAGCAGTGAGACAGGGGGCACTGAAGCTTTCTTT
TRBD2	TRBV18	TRBJ2-1	NA	CASSRTSVYNEQFF	TGTGCCAGCTCCAGGACTAGCGTTTACAATGAGCAGTTCTTC
NA	TRBV5-1	TRBJ1-1	NA	CASSLVAGQNTEAFF	TGCGCCAGCAGCTTGGTAGCGGGCCAGAACACTGAAGCTTTCTTT
NA	TRBV7-2	TRBJ1-3	once	CASSFGQISGNTIYF	TGTGCCAGCAGCTTCGGACAGATCTCTGGAAACACCATATATTTT
TRBD1	TRBV9	TRBJ2-5	once	CASSVTGTEGETQYF	TGTGCCAGCAGCGTGACCGGGACAGAGGGCGAGACCCAGTACTTC
NA	TRBV7-2	TRBJ1-1	few	CASMIQGSEAFF	TGTGCCAGCATGATCCAGGGGTCTGAAGCTTTCTTT
NA	TRBV2	TRBJ2-5	NA	CASSENAEGTQYF	TGTGCCAGCAGTGAAAATGCAGAGGGGACCCAGTACTTC
NA	TRBV10-2	TRBJ1-3	NA	CASSESYGGPGNTIYF	TGCGCCAGCAGTGAGTCGTACGGGGGGCCCGGAAACACCATATATTTT
NA	TRBV5-6	TRBJ1-2	NA	CASSFREYGYTF	TGTGCCAGCAGCTTCCGGGAATATGGCTACACCTTC
NA	TRBV9	TRBJ2-7	NA	CASSVGGGPPYEQYF	TGTGCCAGCAGCGTAGGAGGAGGACCTCCCTACGAGCAGTACTTC
NA	TRBV19	TRBJ1-4	NA	CASSLPGSGAVREKLFF	TGTGCCAGTAGTCTACCCGGGAGCGGGGCGGTTAGGGAAAAACTGTTTTTT
NA	TRBV7-2	TRBJ1-2	NA	CASSRFSNYGYTF	TGTGCCAGCAGCCGCTTCAGTAACTATGGCTACACCTTC
NA	TRBV19	TRBJ1-1	NA	CATNPATVNTEAFF	TGTGCCACCAATCCGGCGACAGTGAACACTGAAGCTTTCTTT
NA	TRBV4-2	TRBJ1-2	NA	CASSQWEGGASYGYTF	TGTGCCAGCAGCCAATGGGAGGGAGGGGCGAGCTATGGCTACACCTTC
TRBD1	TRBV7-9	TRBJ1-6	NA	CASSSPRDRENSPLHF	TGTGCCAGCAGCTCCCCCCGGGACAGAGAGAATTCACCCCTCCACTTT
NA	TRBV5-1	TRBJ2-2	NA	CASEYRDTGELFF	TGCGCCAGCGAATACAGAGACACCGGGGAGCTGTTTTTT
TRBD2	TRBV11-3	TRBJ2-1	NA	CASSLEAGRSSYNEQFF	TGTGCCAGCAGCTTAGAAGCGGGGCGGAGCTCCTACAATGAGCAGTTCTTC
TRBD2	TRBV5-1	TRBJ2-3	NA	CASSLTSGESYTDTQYF	TGCGCCAGCAGCTTGACTAGCGGAGAATCCTACACAGATACGCAGTATTTT
NA	TRBV11-2	TRBJ1-1	NA	CASSFTGYNTEAFF	TGTGCCAGCAGCTTTACAGGGTATAACACTGAAGCTTTCTTT
TRBD1	TRBV6-5	TRBJ1-6	NA	CASSYRPGQGTPLHF	TGTGCCAGCAGTTACCGACCGGGACAGGGGACACCCCTCCACTTT